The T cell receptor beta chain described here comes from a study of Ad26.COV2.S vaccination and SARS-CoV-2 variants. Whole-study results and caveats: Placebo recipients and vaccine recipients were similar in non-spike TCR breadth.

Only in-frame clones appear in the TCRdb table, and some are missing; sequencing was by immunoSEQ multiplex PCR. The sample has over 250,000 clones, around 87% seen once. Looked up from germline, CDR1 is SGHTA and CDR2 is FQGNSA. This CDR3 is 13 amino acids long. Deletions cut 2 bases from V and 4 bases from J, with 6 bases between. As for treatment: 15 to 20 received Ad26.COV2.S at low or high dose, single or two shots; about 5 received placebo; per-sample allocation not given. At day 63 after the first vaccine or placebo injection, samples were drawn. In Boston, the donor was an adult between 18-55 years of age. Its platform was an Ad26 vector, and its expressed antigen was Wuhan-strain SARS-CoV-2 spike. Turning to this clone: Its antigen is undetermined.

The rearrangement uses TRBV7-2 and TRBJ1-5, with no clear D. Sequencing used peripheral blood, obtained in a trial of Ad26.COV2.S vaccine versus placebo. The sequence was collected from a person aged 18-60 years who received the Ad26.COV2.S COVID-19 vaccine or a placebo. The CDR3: CASSLQANQPQHF. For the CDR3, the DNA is TGTGCCAGCAGCTTACAGGCTAATCAGCCCCAGCATTTT.